What follows are 24 T cell receptor beta chains derived from one specimen sequenced in a study of CXCR3-negative and CXCR3-positive naive CD8 T cells. No antigens are known for them. The study's findings and limits: Hydrophobicity of TRB CDR3s was greater in CXCR3-positive naive cells than in CXCR3-negative naive cells.

cDNA libraries for TRB were generated by 5' RACE incorporating UMI labels. TCRdb re-called the 5' RACE reads, yielding one record per CDR3 amino acid sequence without DNA. Listed are about 130,000 distinct CDR3 sequences; 0.59% falls within the top ten. The sample consisted of naive CXCR3+ CD8+ T cells from blood. Subset described: CD45RO-CCR7+CD27+CD95- naive CD8+ T cells expressing CXCR3 (TNR3+). Receptor source: a human donor in good health. Some clones in this sample may be carry-over from other donors' samples.

The chain employs TRBV19 and TRBJ2-7; TCRdb picks TRBD1, but there is no DNA to check that call. Looked up from germline, CDR1 is LNHDA and CDR2 is SQIVND (reference sequence). The CDR3 is 13 amino acids. CDR3 in amino acids: CASSMGLSYEQYF.

The rearrangement joins TRBV2 to TRBJ2-1; TCRdb's D call, TRBD2, is unchecked because there is no DNA. CDR1 and CDR2 (germline): SNHLY, FYNNEI. The CDR3 runs 15 residues. The CDR3: CASSETTSRSDEQFF.

CDR3 sequence: CSARGREDHEQYF. The rearrangement links TRBV20-1 to TRBJ2-7; no DNA is available, so the TRBD2 call from TCRdb remains unchecked. Looked up from germline, CDR1 is DFQATT and CDR2 is SNEGSKA (reference sequence). The length of the CDR3 is 13 residues.

The V call is TRBV7-9, the J call TRBJ2-6; absent DNA, TCRdb's TRBD1 call cannot be checked. The germline gives CDR1 SEHNR, CDR2 FQNEAQ (reference sequence). This CDR3 region has 17 residues. CDR3 loop: CASSFPYGSKGANVLTF. The entire variable domain, with the rest obtained from reference TRBV7-9 and TRBJ2-6, is as follows: DTGVSQNPRHKITKRGQNVTFRCDPISEHNRLYWYRQTLGQGPEFLTYFQNEAQLEKSRLLSDRFSAERPKGSFSTLEIQRTEQGDSAMYLCASSFPYGSKGANVLTFGAGSRLTVL.

CDR3 loop: CASSLDPPGTGYYNEQFF. The chain joins TRBV11-2 to TRBJ2-1; TCRdb names TRBD1, which stays unverified in the absence of DNA. The germline V gene encodes CDR1 SGHAT and CDR2 FQNNGV. The CDR3 covers 18 residues.

The chain is built from TRBV5-5 and TRBJ1-5; the D call from TCRdb, TRBD1, cannot be confirmed without DNA. Germline CDR1 is SGHKS and CDR2 is YYEKEE (reference sequence). The CDR3 is 14 amino acids. The CDR3 loop reads CASSLSQGLQPQHF. Drawing the rest from reference TRBV5-5 and TRBJ1-5, the complete variable domain is DAGVTQSPTHLIKTRGQQVTLRCSPISGHKSVSWYQQVLGQGPQFIFQYYEKEERGRGNFPDRFSARQFPNYSSELNVNALLLGDSALYLCASSLSQGLQPQHFGDGTRLSIL.

The V gene is TRBV6-5, the J gene TRBJ2-5. Germline V gives CDR1 MNHEY, CDR2 SVGAGI. The CDR3 is 14 residues long. This CDR3 reads CASSYTTSQETQYF.

The chain carries TRBV7-9 and TRBJ1-1. The CDR3 sequence is 14 residues long. Germline lookup yields CDR1 SEHNR and CDR2 FQNEAQ (reference sequence). This CDR3 is CASSLVVSNTEAFF. The full variable domain, in which reference TRBV7-9 and TRBJ1-1 provide the parts outside the CDR3, is DTGVSQNPRHKITKRGQNVTFRCDPISEHNRLYWYRQTLGQGPEFLTYFQNEAQLEKSRLLSDRFSAERPKGSFSTLEIQRTEQGDSAMYLCASSLVVSNTEAFFGQGTRLTVV.

This chain connects TRBV5-1 to TRBJ2-7; TCRdb's assignment of TRBD2 cannot be checked, as there is no DNA. Looked up from germline, CDR1 is SGHRS and CDR2 is YFSETQ. The CDR3 extends over 13 amino acids. CDR3 protein: CASSLRDGDVQYF.

This sequence joins TRBV10-1 and TRBJ2-7; the TCRdb call, TRBD2, lacks DNA for checking. The germline V gene has CDR1 WNHNN and CDR2 SYGVQD (reference sequence). CDR3 size: 15 residues. CDR3 sequence reads: CASRPTGLPPHEQYF.

This chain links TRBV7-6 with TRBJ2-7; TCRdb selects TRBD1, and the lack of DNA leaves this call unchecked. The CDR3 runs to 13 residues. Per germline, CDR1 SGHVS and CDR2 FNYEAQ. CDR3: CASTPGVGYEQYF.

The J gene is TRBJ1-1, the V gene TRBV12-3 or TRBV12-4; the D call from TCRdb, TRBD1, cannot be confirmed without DNA. The CDR3 length is 12 residues. CDR3 in amino acids: CASSWTGEEAFF.

The chain links TRBV19 to TRBJ1-4; TCRdb indicates TRBD1, and absent DNA this call remains unverified. The CDR3 is made up of 13 amino acids. Germline CDR1 LNHDA, CDR2 SQIVND (reference sequence). CDR3 region: CASSINRGEKLFF. Together with reference TRBV19 and TRBJ1-4, the CDR3 gives the full variable domain: DGGITQSPKYLFRKEGQNVTLSCEQNLNHDAMYWYRQDPGQGLRLIYYSQIVNDFQKGDIAEGYSVSREKKESFPLTVTSAQKNPTAFYLCASSINRGEKLFFGSGTQLSVL.

This rearrangement joins TRBV7-7 to TRBJ2-7. CDR3 length: 13 amino acids. The V gene's germline CDR1 is SSHAT and CDR2 FNYEAQ (reference sequence). The CDR3 loop is CASSSLSDPRQYF.

The J gene is TRBJ2-2, the V gene TRBV4-3. The CDR3 covers 13 residues. In germline, CDR1 is LGHNA, CDR2 YSLEER. The CDR3 loop reads CASSQVLTGELFF.

V is TRBV4-1 and J is TRBJ2-7; TCRdb designates TRBD2, a call that cannot be tested without DNA. Germline-derived CDR1 and CDR2 are MGHRA and YSYEKL. The CDR3 runs to 15 residues. This chain's CDR3 is CASSTLQENSYEQYF.

This sequence joins TRBV28 and TRBJ2-1; TCRdb reports TRBD2, a call that lacks DNA to check it against. The CDR3 runs to 15 residues. Germline CDR1 and CDR2: MDHEN and SYDVKM. The CDR3 loop is CASTPGLAGAGEQFF.

The rearrangement links TRBV4-3 to TRBJ2-7; the D call from TCRdb, TRBD1, cannot be confirmed without DNA. The CDR3 has 14 residues. Germline V gene lookup returns CDR1 LGHNA and CDR2 YSLEER. CDR3 amino acids: CASSQGAGSHEQYF.

The genes are TRBV6-5 and TRBJ1-1. The CDR3 spans 14 residues. Germline V gives CDR1 MNHEY, CDR2 SVGAGI. CDR3 residues: CASSYRSSNTEAFF.

V usage is TRBV7-2 and J usage is TRBJ2-6; the D gene TCRdb calls, TRBD1, cannot be checked with no DNA. The CDR3 is 18 amino acids. Germline V CDR1 and CDR2: SGHTA, FQGNSA. CDR3 sequence: CASRFPQGAGSGANVLTF.

This chain joins TRBV19 and TRBJ2-1; TCRdb picks TRBD2, but there is no DNA to check that call. There are 16 residues in the CDR3. Germline-derived CDR1 and CDR2 are LNHDA and SQIVND (reference sequence). The CDR3 region is CASSIVATRVYNEQFF.

V is TRBV11-3 and J is TRBJ2-3; TCRdb lists TRBD1, though no DNA is available to test this call. The CDR3 contains 15 residues. Germline V CDR1 and CDR2: SGHNT, YENEEA. The CDR3: CASSEGQWAPDTQYF.

This chain connects TRBV7-2 to TRBJ1-1. Per germline, CDR1 SGHTA and CDR2 FQGNSA. The CDR3 length is 14 residues. The CDR3 sequence is CASSITEVNTEAFF.

The chain links TRBV29-1 to TRBJ2-2; the D gene TCRdb calls, TRBD1, cannot be checked with no DNA. This CDR3 has 15 amino acids. Germline CDR1 is SQVTM and CDR2 is ANQGSEA. The CDR3 loop reads CSVFVPGENTGELFF.